Presented here are 27 T cell receptor beta chains from one specimen sequenced in a study of blood T cell repertoires in COVID-19 (dated by TCRdb to 2020 to 2022). The receptor library was made with the immunoSEQ multiplex PCR assay. The clones in this table, taken by TCRdb from immuneACCESS, are in-frame only. Not every clone is retained; where verified, under half of the shortfall comes from an unresolved V gene, and the cause of the rest is unknown. The sample data list under 85,000 clones, and roughly 82% of these were observed just once. The top ten hold about a fifth of the sample. Sequenced: peripheral blood. The receptors originated from a human donor in a cohort sampled during active COVID-19.

V is TRBV19 and J is TRBJ1-2; D remains unclear. CDR3 length equals 17 residues. V lost 3 bases and J lost 0, with 17 bases in between. CDR1 LNHDA and CDR2 SQIVND come from the germline V gene (reference sequence). The CDR3 spells CASSIQHAGRPNYGYTF. The CDR3 nucleotides are TGTGCCAGTAGTATTCAACACGCGGGGAGACCTAACTATGGCTACACCTTC.

The V call is TRBV6-5, the J call TRBJ1-1; 10 nucleotides align to TRBD1. V was clipped by 2 bases and J by 2 bases; unmatched bases: 5. The CDR3 runs to 16 residues. Germline V gene sequence: CDR1 MNHEY, CDR2 SVGAGI. The CDR3 sequence: CASSYAWDRGNTEAFF. CDR3 nucleotides: TGTGCCAGCAGTTACGCTTGGGACAGGGGAAACACTGAAGCTTTCTTT.

The V call is TRBV5-1, the J call TRBJ2-7; 9 positions match TRBD2. CDR1 and CDR2 (germline): SGHRS, YFSETQ. CDR3 size: 14 residues. With 1 base clipped from V and 6 bases from J, the junction kept 5 bases outside the gene matches. CDR3 residues: CASSLLGLASEQYF. The CDR3 bases are TGCGCCAGCAGCTTGCTCGGACTAGCGAGCGAGCAGTACTTC.

The chain carries TRBV24-1 and TRBJ2-5; 11 nucleotides line up with TRBD2. This CDR3 is 19 amino acids long. After removal of 5 bases from V and 5 bases from J, the junction contained 18 bases not matched to a gene. In germline, CDR1 is KGHDR, CDR2 SFDVKD. The CDR3 DNA reads TGTGCCACCAGTGCCCGAGGGGGCGTAGCGGGGGGGCCTGTTGAGACCCAGTACTTC. Protein: CATSARGGVAGGPVETQYF.

The gene calls are TRBV11-2 and TRBJ2-7; D is ambiguous. This CDR3 is 14 amino acids long. Trimming left V 3 bases short and J 7 bases short, with 16 bases between. Germline CDR1 SGHAT, CDR2 FQNNGV. The CDR3 DNA reads as TGTGCCAGCAGCTTGGGCGCCCAGAGCACGGAGCAGTACTTC. Translating gives CASSLGAQSTEQYF. Filled out from reference TRBV11-2 and TRBJ2-7, the complete variable domain reads EAGVAQSPRYKIIEKRQSVAFWCNPISGHATLYWYQQILGQGPKLLIQFQNNGVVDDSQLPKDRFSAERLKGVDSTLKIQPAKLEDSAVYLCASSLGAQSTEQYFGPGTRLTVT.

The chain employs TRBV5-6 and TRBJ2-7; 8 bases are shared with TRBD1. J gave up 3 bases and V 0 bases, and 5 bases lay outside the gene matches. From germline, CDR1 is SGHDT and CDR2 YYEEEE. The CDR3 is 15 amino acids. The DNA for the CDR3 is TGTGCCAGCAGCTTGGCCGGACAGGGATACTACGAGCAGTACTTC. Translated, it gives CASSLAGQGYYEQYF.

This clone was counted a single time. V is TRBV9 and J is TRBJ2-2; 7 nucleotides line up with TRBD2. The ends lost 4 bases at V and 2 bases at J; junction bases unmatched: 14. CDR3 length: 18 amino acids. CDR1 is SGDLS, CDR2 YYNGEE, per germline. Here the CDR3 reads CASSPQGRASGNTGELFF. Written as DNA, the CDR3 is TGTGCCAGCAGCCCACAAGGGAGGGCCTCTGGTAACACCGGGGAGCTGTTTTTT.

This clone turned up a few times. The chain carries TRBV13 and TRBJ1-6, with D maybe TRBD1 (5 bases). Germline V gene data show CDR1 as PRHDT and CDR2 as FYEKMQ (reference sequence). The CDR3 spans 14 residues. V was pared by 0 bases and J by 16 bases, with 16 bases between. The CDR3, as DNA: TGTGCCAGCAGCTTAGGACCTCAGGGAAGAAGTCTCCACTTT. Amino acids: CASSLGPQGRSLHF.

This clone was found once. This chain connects TRBV2 to TRBJ2-1, with TRBD2 identical over 16 bases. Germline V gene sequence: CDR1 SNHLY, CDR2 FYNNEI. This CDR3 has 17 residues. J gave up 8 bases and V 3 bases, and 7 bases lay outside the gene matches. In DNA, the CDR3 is TGTGCCAGCAGTGAGGGACTAGCGGGGGGGTGGACGGATGAGCAGTTCTTC. Protein: CASSEGLAGGWTDEQFF.

This chain connects TRBV3-1 (or the pseudogene TRBV3-2) to TRBJ1-2; D not certain. CDR3 size: 14 residues. Deletions cut 1 base from V and 2 bases from J, with 8 bases between. Per germline, CDR1 LGHDT and CDR2 YNNKEL (reference sequence). CDR3 protein: CASSQVSGNYGYTF. The CDR3 bases are TGTGCCAGCAGCCAAGTTTCGGGGAACTATGGCTACACCTTC.

About this clone itself: A junction boundary mismatches the germline segment, possibly from a read error. This rearrangement joins TRBV7-7 to TRBJ2-2; D might be TRBD2 (7 bases). The CDR3 is 17 amino acids. CDR1 SSHAT and CDR2 FNYEAQ come from the germline V gene (reference sequence). The CDR3: CASSPSWAGAGTGELFF. DNA of the CDR3: TGTGCTAGCAGCCCGTCCTGGGCGGGGGCCGGTACCGGGGAGCTGTTTTTT.

This chain connects TRBV7-6 to TRBJ2-7; the match to TRBD2 covers 14 bases. CDR3 length: 15 residues. Germline CDR1 and CDR2: SGHVS and FNYEAQ. The junction had 3 bases not matched to a gene; V was cut back by 2 bases and J by 6 bases. CDR3 amino acids: CASSLTTSGGGEQYF. As DNA, the CDR3 is TGTGCCAGCAGCTTAACGACTAGCGGGGGGGGCGAGCAGTACTTC.

The chain combines TRBV5-1 with TRBJ2-4; TRBD1 is a possible D gene (5 bases). V shed 7 bases and J shed 13 bases, with 21 bases lying between them. Germline assignment: CDR1 SGHRS and CDR2 YFSETQ. The CDR3 has 13 residues. The DNA of the CDR3 is TGCGCCAGCCAGAGACAGCCTGATGGGGCACAGTACTTC. This encodes CASQRQPDGAQYF.

The chain joins TRBV7-2 to TRBJ1-3; possible D gene TRBD1, 5 bases. Trimming cost V 2 bases and J 3 bases, with 11 bases left between them. The CDR3 is made up of 15 amino acids. Germline lookup yields CDR1 SGHTA and CDR2 FQGNSA. As DNA, the CDR3 is TGTGCCAGCAGCTTAAGGGGACTTAGTGGAAACACCATATATTTT. Encoded protein: CASSLRGLSGNTIYF. The entire variable domain, with the rest obtained from reference TRBV7-2 and TRBJ1-3, is as follows: GAGVSQSPSNKVTEKGKDVELRCDPISGHTALYWYRQSLGQGLEFLIYFQGNSAPDKSGLPSDRFSAERTGGSVSTLTIQRTQQEDSAVYLCASSLRGLSGNTIYFGEGSWLTVV.

The V call is TRBV7-2, the J call TRBJ1-3; 7 bases agree with TRBD1. The germline V gene encodes CDR1 SGHTA and CDR2 FQGNSA. The CDR3 is 15 amino acids. With 5 bases clipped from V and 4 bases from J, the junction kept 8 bases outside the gene matches. CDR3 residues: CASSPRTGSGNTIYF. CDR3 DNA sequence: TGTGCCAGCAGCCCGAGGACAGGATCAGGAAACACCATATATTTT.

This sequence joins TRBV7-2 and TRBJ2-3; TRBD2 aligns across 14 bases. V shed 6 bases and J 0 bases; nucleotides not matched to a gene: 11. Germline CDR1 and CDR2: SGHTA and FQGNSA. The CDR3 covers 19 residues. The CDR3 is CASSRGGLAGASSTDTQYF. CDR3 coding DNA: TGTGCCAGCAGTCGCGGGGGACTAGCGGGGGCTTCTAGCACAGATACGCAGTATTTT.

V is TRBV4-2 and J is TRBJ1-1, with D perhaps matching TRBD1 (5 bases). CDR1 is LGHNA, CDR2 YNFKEQ, per germline. Trimming took 4 bases from V and 3 from J, leaving 12 bases between them. This CDR3 is built from 14 residues. The chain's CDR3 is CASSRVGGYTEAFF. The CDR3 DNA sequence: TGTGCCAGCAGCCGAGTGGGGGGGTACACTGAAGCTTTCTTT.

The chain links TRBV27 to TRBJ1-2; 7 bases align to TRBD1. The germline V gene encodes CDR1 MNHEY and CDR2 SMNVEV (reference sequence). Trimming cost V 5 bases and J 8 bases; bases outside gene matches: 8. The length of the CDR3 is 13 residues. The CDR3 coding sequence is TGTGCCAGCAGTACCGACAGGGCTGAGGGCTACACCTTC. It translates to CASSTDRAEGYTF.

This clone has more than one count but fewer than ten. The chain couples TRBV10-1 to TRBJ2-2; D not certain. From germline, CDR1 is WNHNN and CDR2 SYGVQD (reference sequence). The V end lost 7 bases, the J end lost 4 bases, and 10 bases lay between the germline ends. This CDR3 region has 13 residues. The CDR3 reads CASTAAITGELFF. The CDR3 DNA sequence: TGCGCCAGCACCGCGGCCATCACCGGGGAGCTGTTTTTT.

This rearrangement joins TRBV14 to TRBJ1-1, with D unresolved. The germline V and J ends were trimmed by 4 bases and 5 bases, with 8 bases remaining between them. The length of the CDR3 is 12 residues. Per the germline V gene, CDR1 is SGHDN and CDR2 is FVKESK. Written as DNA, the CDR3 is TGTGCCAGCAGCCTGACACTGACTGAAGCTTTCTTT. Amino acid sequence: CASSLTLTEAFF.

The chain links TRBV18 to TRBJ2-2; possible D gene TRBD1, 6 bases. V was pared by 1 base and J by 4 bases, with 19 bases between. CDR1 is KGHSH and CDR2 is LQKENI in the germline V gene. The CDR3 consists of 18 residues. The CDR3 DNA reads as TGTGCCAGCTCACCACAATCCTCGGCAGGGGCGTCCACCGGGGAGCTGTTTTTT. It codes for CASSPQSSAGASTGELFF.

The chain carries TRBV2 and TRBJ2-7; D is perhaps TRBD2 (6 bases). CDR3 length: 14 residues. The germline V and J ends were trimmed by 5 bases and 2 bases, with 13 bases remaining between them. Germline values: CDR1 SNHLY, CDR2 FYNNEI. The CDR3 nucleotides read TGTGCCAGCAGTCCGGGACTCACCACCTACGAGCAGTACTTC. Translated, it gives CASSPGLTTYEQYF.

This clone has just a few counts. The chain carries TRBV6-5 and TRBJ1-1; D possibly corresponds to TRBD1 (5 bases). This CDR3 is 15 amino acids long. Germline loops: CDR1 MNHEY, CDR2 SVGAGI. Trimming shortened V by 0 bases and J by 3 bases, and 11 bases separated the two germline ends. In DNA, the CDR3 is TGTGCCAGCAGTTACTCGTTGTGGGGCGACACTGAAGCTTTCTTT. This translates into CASSYSLWGDTEAFF.

The rearrangement links TRBV10-1 to TRBJ2-6; 7 positions agree with TRBD2. Germline trimming cut 9 bases from V and 0 bases from J; bases unmatched to any gene: 14. CDR1 is WNHNN and CDR2 is SYGVQD in the germline V gene (reference sequence). The CDR3 has 18 amino acids. Written as DNA, the CDR3 is TGCGCCAGTAAAGGACTAAGCGGGGTTTCCTCTGGGGCCAACGTCCTGACTTTC. The encoded protein is CASKGLSGVSSGANVLTF.

This clone appeared once. V usage is TRBV10-3 and J usage is TRBJ2-4; 12 positions match TRBD1. CDR1 ENHRY and CDR2 SYGVKD come from the germline V gene. The CDR3 sequence is 14 residues long. Trimming cost V 5 bases and J 8 bases; bases outside gene matches: 4. CDR3 amino acids: CAISMGQGAYIQYF. CDR3 nucleotide sequence: TGTGCCATCAGTATGGGACAGGGGGCCTACATTCAGTACTTC.

The rearrangement joins TRBV14 to TRBJ1-1; tentative D call: TRBD1 (6 bases). The length of the CDR3 is 16 residues. V gave up 0 bases and J gave up 4 bases, with 15 bases separating them. Germline CDR1 and CDR2: SGHDN and FVKESK. The CDR3 region is CASSQDGSGRGTEAFF. Here the CDR3 DNA reads TGTGCCAGCAGCCAAGATGGGTCCGGCAGGGGCACTGAAGCTTTCTTT.

The chain is built from TRBV27 and TRBJ2-3, with TRBD2 as a possible D gene (7 bases). Trimming removed 4 bases from V and 4 bases from J, with 12 bases in between. CDR3 length: 14 amino acids. The germline gives CDR1 MNHEY, CDR2 SMNVEV (reference sequence). CDR3 protein: CASSYGGGPDTQYF. The CDR3 DNA reads TGTGCCAGCAGTTACGGCGGGGGCCCAGATACGCAGTATTTT.